This TCR beta chain appears in the sequencing data of a study of control samples from healthy donors and cancer patients. The CDR3 is 16 amino acids. Per the germline V gene, CDR1 is SGHDT and CDR2 is YYEEEE. Trimming removed 5 bases from V and 1 base from J; junction bases left unmatched: 10. TCRdb's table, derived via immunoSEQ multiplex PCR, lists solely in-frame clones and lacks some. The sample includes 60,000 to 70,000 clones, more than 75% of them seen just once. The chain has TRBV5-6 and TRBJ2-3; 7 bases match TRBD1. This receptor was obtained from a woman aged 50 to 60 with lung cancer. Sequencing was done on a sample of PBMCs. CDR3 bases: TGTGCCAGCAGTCCACCCGGGACAGTAGGCACAGATACGCAGTATTTT. Protein sequence: CASSPPGTVGTDTQYF. Looking up the rest from reference TRBV5-6 and TRBJ2-3 gives the full variable domain: DAGVTQSPTHLIKTRGQQVTLRCSPKSGHDTVSWYQQALGQGPQFIFQYYEEEERQRGNFPDRFSGHQFPNYSSELNVNALLLGDSALYLCASSPPGTVGTDTQYFGPGTRLTVL.